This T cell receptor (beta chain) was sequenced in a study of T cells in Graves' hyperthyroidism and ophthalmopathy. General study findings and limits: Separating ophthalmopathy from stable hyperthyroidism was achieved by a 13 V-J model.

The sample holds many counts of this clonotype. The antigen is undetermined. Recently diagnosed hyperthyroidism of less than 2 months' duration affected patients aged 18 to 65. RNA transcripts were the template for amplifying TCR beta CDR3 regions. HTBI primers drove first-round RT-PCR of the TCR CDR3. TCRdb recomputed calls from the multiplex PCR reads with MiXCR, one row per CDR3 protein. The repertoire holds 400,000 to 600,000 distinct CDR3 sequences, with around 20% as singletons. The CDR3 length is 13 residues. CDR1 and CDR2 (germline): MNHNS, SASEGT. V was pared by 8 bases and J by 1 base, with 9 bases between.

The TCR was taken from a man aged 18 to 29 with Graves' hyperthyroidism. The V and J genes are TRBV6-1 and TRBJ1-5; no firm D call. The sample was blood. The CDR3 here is CASDGPSNQPQHF. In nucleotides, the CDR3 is TGTGCCAGCGACGGGCCGAGCAATCAGCCCCAGCATTTT.